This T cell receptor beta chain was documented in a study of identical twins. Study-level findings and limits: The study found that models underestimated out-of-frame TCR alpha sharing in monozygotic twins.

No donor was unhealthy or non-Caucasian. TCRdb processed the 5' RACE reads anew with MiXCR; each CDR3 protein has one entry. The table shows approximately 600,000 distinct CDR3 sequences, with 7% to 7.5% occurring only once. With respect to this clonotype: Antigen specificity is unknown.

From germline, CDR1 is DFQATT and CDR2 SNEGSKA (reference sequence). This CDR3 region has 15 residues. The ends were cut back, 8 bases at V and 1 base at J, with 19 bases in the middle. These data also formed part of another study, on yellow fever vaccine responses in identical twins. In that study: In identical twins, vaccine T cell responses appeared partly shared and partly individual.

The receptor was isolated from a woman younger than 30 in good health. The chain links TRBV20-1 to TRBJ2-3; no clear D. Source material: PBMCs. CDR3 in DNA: TGCAGTACTAACAGTGGGCCTGCAGGCACAGATACGCAGTATTTT. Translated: CSTNSGPAGTDTQYF.